The T cell receptor (beta chain) described here comes from a study of control samples from healthy donors and cancer patients. This CDR3 contains 15 residues. Trimming cost V 0 bases and J 8 bases; bases outside gene matches: 4. The germline gives CDR1 LGHNA, CDR2 YNFKEQ. Assay: immunoSEQ multiplex PCR; the TCRdb copy retains only in-frame clones and omits some. The data hold under 30,000 clones, with approximately 85% observed a single time. The sequencing input was PBMCs. This clonotype was obtained from a woman aged 55 to 70 with head and neck cancer. The J gene is TRBJ2-1, the V gene TRBV4-2; 10 positions agree with TRBD1. The CDR3 is CASSQDRTGGYEQFF. CDR3 coding DNA: TGTGCCAGCAGCCAAGATAGGACAGGGGGATATGAGCAGTTCTTC.